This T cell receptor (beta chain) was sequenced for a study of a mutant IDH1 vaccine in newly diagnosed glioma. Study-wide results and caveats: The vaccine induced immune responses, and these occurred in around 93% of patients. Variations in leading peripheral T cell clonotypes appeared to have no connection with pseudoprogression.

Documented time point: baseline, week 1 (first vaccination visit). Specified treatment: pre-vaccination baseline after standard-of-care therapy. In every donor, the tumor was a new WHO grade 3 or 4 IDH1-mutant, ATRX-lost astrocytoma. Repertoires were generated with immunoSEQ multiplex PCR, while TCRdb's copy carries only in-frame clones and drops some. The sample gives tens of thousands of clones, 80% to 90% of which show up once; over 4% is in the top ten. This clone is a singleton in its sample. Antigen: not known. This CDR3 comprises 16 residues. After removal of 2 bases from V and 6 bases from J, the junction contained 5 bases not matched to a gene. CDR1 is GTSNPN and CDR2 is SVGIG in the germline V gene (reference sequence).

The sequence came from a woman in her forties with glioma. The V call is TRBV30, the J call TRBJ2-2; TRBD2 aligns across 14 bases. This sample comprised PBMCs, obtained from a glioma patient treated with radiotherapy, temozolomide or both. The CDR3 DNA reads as TGTGCCTGGAGTCAGGAGACTAGCGGGAGGGCCGGGGAGCTGTTTTTT. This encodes CAWSQETSGRAGELFF.